The clone carrying this T cell receptor beta chain was picked up many times. What it recognizes is unknown. These data belong to a study of early T cells in non-severe SARS-CoV-2 infection. Overall study context: Sequencing of unsorted whole blood was done on bulk RNA, leaving chains unpaired. Study-wide results and caveats: Missing private and CD4 specificities, VDJdb matching favored anti-spike CD8 responses.

Unique molecular identifiers tagged individual cDNA molecules. TCRdb re-analysed the 5' RACE reads in MiXCR, keeping a single row per CDR3 protein. The repertoire holds roughly 28,000 distinct CDR3 sequences, with approximately 5% as singletons. Per the germline V gene, CDR1 is ENHRY and CDR2 is SYGVKD. The CDR3 has 16 amino acids. The V end was cut by 6 bases, the J end by 6 bases, with 21 bases between. The sample comprised whole blood. The chain combines TRBV10-3 with TRBJ2-1, with D tentatively TRBD2 (6 bases). This clonotype originated in an adult who was a healthcare worker with PCR-confirmed SARS-CoV-2 infection or an uninfected control (not recorded which). The CDR3 region has the DNA TGTGCCATCAGCCAACCACCTGGGAGGACAATCAATGAGCAGTTCTTC. Translating gives CAISQPPGRTINEQFF.